The 31 T cell receptor beta chains given below trace back to one sample, sequenced in a study of T cell changes during pregnancy in multiple sclerosis (dated by TCRdb to about 2019). The library was made by the immunoSEQ multiplex PCR assay. In its TCRdb copy, this immuneACCESS table keeps in-frame sequences only and misses some clones. Where compared with another copy, unresolved V genes explain less than half of these, and the others have no known cause. Counted in this sample were approximately 49,000 clones; 88% of them appeared once. Over 0.95% of the sample lies in the top ten. This specimen consisted of CD4+ T cells from peripheral blood mononuclear cells, obtained in the second trimester of pregnancy. The receptors here all came from a female donor with multiple sclerosis, enrolled in a pregnancy study.

In this sample, this clone turned up once. This chain links TRBV5-6 with TRBJ2-7; 9 bases line up with TRBD2. CDR1 and CDR2 from the germline V gene are SGHDT and YYEEEE. After removal of 4 bases from V and 3 bases from J, the junction contained 8 bases not matched to a gene. This CDR3 contains 15 residues. This CDR3 reads CASSATSGAVYEQYF. Written as DNA, the CDR3 is TGTGCCAGCAGCGCGACTAGCGGAGCTGTCTACGAGCAGTACTTC.

The chain links TRBV10-2 to TRBJ1-1; no definite D call. The germline V gene encodes CDR1 WSHSY and CDR2 SAAADI. Trimming removed 7 bases from V and 1 base from J, with 22 bases in between. The CDR3 length is 17 residues. CDR3 sequence reads: CASISSGGPRPNTEAFF. As DNA, the CDR3 is TGCGCCAGCATCTCCTCAGGAGGACCCCGCCCGAACACTGAAGCTTTCTTT.

The chain joins TRBV27 to TRBJ1-1; no clear D. The germline V gene encodes CDR1 MNHEY and CDR2 SMNVEV (reference sequence). The germline V and J ends were trimmed by 4 bases and 3 bases, with 12 bases remaining between them. The CDR3 is 14 residues long. The CDR3 nucleotides read TGTGCCAGCAGTTGGCAATACGGGTACACTGAAGCTTTCTTT. Translating it yields CASSWQYGYTEAFF.

The rearrangement links TRBV4-3 to TRBJ1-2, with a possible D match to TRBD1 (6 bases). Per germline, CDR1 LGHNA and CDR2 YSLEER. V gave up 0 bases and J gave up 8 bases, with 16 bases separating them. CDR3 length equals 15 residues. CDR3 in amino acids: CASSQEQGRGEGYTF. In DNA form, the CDR3 reads TGCGCCAGCAGCCAAGAGCAGGGCAGGGGTGAAGGCTACACCTTC.

A remark on this clone: The same CDR3 also results from other DNA sequences found in this sample. CDR3 bases: TGTGCCAGCAGCAGGGACTCCTACAATGAGCAGTTCTTC. As protein: CASSRDSYNEQFF. The chain employs TRBV6-5 and TRBJ2-1; tentative D call: TRBD1 (5 bases). V shed 6 bases and J shed 0 bases, with 6 bases lying between them. Germline loops: CDR1 MNHEY, CDR2 SVGAGI. The CDR3 runs 13 residues.

V gene TRBV5-1 combines with J gene TRBJ1-1; 8 nucleotides match TRBD1. Germline CDR1 SGHRS, CDR2 YFSETQ. This CDR3 region has 16 residues. Trimming took 0 bases from V and 1 from J; bases not matched to a gene: 5. The CDR3 DNA follows: TGCGCCAGCAGCTTGGGTCGCGGGACAGGGAACACTGAAGCTTTCTTT. Its translation: CASSLGRGTGNTEAFF.

J is TRBJ2-7 and V is TRBV6-5; 10 positions match TRBD2. The CDR3 is 15 amino acids. From germline, CDR1 is MNHEY and CDR2 SVGAGI. Trimming took 3 bases from V and 6 from J; bases not matched to a gene: 8. As DNA, the CDR3 is TGTGCCAGCAGTTATATCAAACTAGCGGGGTTCGAGCAGTACTTC. Amino acid sequence: CASSYIKLAGFEQYF.

This clone appeared a single time. The J gene is TRBJ1-1, the V gene TRBV11-3; weak D call: TRBD1 (6 bases). The CDR3 spans 16 residues. The V end lost 5 bases, the J end lost 1 base, and 17 bases lay between the germline ends. Per the germline V gene, CDR1 is SGHNT and CDR2 is YENEEA. The chain's CDR3 is CASSLGQRWGNTEAFF. The CDR3 nucleotides read TGTGCCAGCAGCCTAGGACAGCGATGGGGGAACACTGAAGCTTTCTTT.

The chain uses TRBV6-1 and TRBJ1-5; the match to TRBD1 covers 7 bases. Germline CDR1 is MNHNS and CDR2 is SASEGT. The V segment lost 5 bases and the J segment 4 bases; nucleotides outside the gene matches: 8. The CDR3 consists of 15 residues. The CDR3 reads CASSPQPDRNQPQHF. The CDR3 nucleotides read TGTGCCAGCAGTCCCCAACCGGACAGGAATCAGCCCCAGCATTTT.

The CDR3 spells CASSLVVAGEPSYEQYF. In DNA, the CDR3 is TGCGCCAGCAGCTTGGTGGTAGCGGGAGAGCCCTCCTACGAGCAGTACTTC. The V call is TRBV5-1, the J call TRBJ2-7; TRBD2 aligns across 9 bases. CDR1 SGHRS and CDR2 YFSETQ come from the germline V gene. The CDR3 consists of 17 residues. Trimming removed 0 bases from V and 0 bases from J; junction bases left unmatched: 7.

This clone was seen once. V and J are TRBV7-3 and TRBJ2-5; the D gene is possibly TRBD2 (7 bases). Trimming shortened V by 2 bases and J by 2 bases, and 9 bases separated the two germline ends. Per germline, CDR1 SGHTA and CDR2 FQGTGA. CDR3 length: 14 residues. The CDR3 DNA sequence: TGTGCCAGCAGCTTAGCGGGGGCACAAGAGACCCAGTACTTC. Its protein is CASSLAGAQETQYF.

The rearrangement uses TRBV4-2 and TRBJ2-7, with 10 positions matching TRBD2. The germline CDR1 and CDR2 sequences are LGHNA and YNFKEQ. V trimming: 2 bases; J trimming: 3 bases; junction bases outside the gene matches: 4. The CDR3 sequence is 15 residues long. Here the CDR3 reads CASSQHPSGSYEQYF. The CDR3 DNA reads as TGTGCCAGCAGCCAACATCCTAGCGGGAGCTACGAGCAGTACTTC.

This chain uses TRBV7-9 with TRBJ1-1; tentative D call: TRBD1 (5 bases). The CDR3 covers 13 residues. The germline V gene has CDR1 SEHNR and CDR2 FQNEAQ (reference sequence). V lost 2 bases, J lost 4 bases, and 8 bases lay in between. The CDR3 nucleotides are TGTGCCAGCAGCTTAATGGGGGGCACTGAAGCTTTCTTT. The encoded protein is CASSLMGGTEAFF.

The rearrangement uses TRBV2 and TRBJ1-4, with TRBD1 matching 7 bases. Germline assignment: CDR1 SNHLY and CDR2 FYNNEI. Losses at the gene ends were 1 base for V and 4 bases for J; bases not matched to a gene: 3. CDR3 length equals 15 residues. CDR3 DNA: TGTGCCAGCAGTGAAGAGGGGACAGATAATGAAAAACTGTTTTTT. Amino acid sequence: CASSEEGTDNEKLFF.

The chain uses TRBV28 and TRBJ1-1, with D unclear. The CDR3 contains 13 residues. Trimming took off 10 bases at V and 5 bases at J, with 17 bases between the two ends. The germline gives CDR1 MDHEN, CDR2 SYDVKM. This CDR3 reads CATQRGQRTEAFF. DNA of the CDR3: TGTGCCACCCAGCGAGGCCAGCGGACTGAAGCTTTCTTT.

The chain couples TRBV5-4 to TRBJ2-2; 7 positions match TRBD2. J lost 6 bases, V lost 5 bases, and 16 bases had no gene match. Germline V gene lookup returns CDR1 SGHNT and CDR2 YYREEE (reference sequence). This CDR3 region has 17 residues. Written as DNA, the CDR3 is TGTGCCAGCAGTACCACTGGGGGGAGGGCCTTGGCCGGGGAGCTGTTTTTT. It encodes CASSTTGGRALAGELFF.

V usage is TRBV7-2 and J usage is TRBJ2-5, with 9 bases aligning to TRBD1. After removal of 6 bases from V and 4 bases from J, the junction contained 3 bases not matched to a gene. The germline V gene has CDR1 SGHTA and CDR2 FQGNSA. This CDR3 has 13 residues. In DNA, the CDR3 is TGTGCCAGCAGACAGGGGGCGGGAGAGACCCAGTACTTC. As protein: CASRQGAGETQYF.

The chain carries TRBV6-5 and TRBJ2-7; 9 nucleotides align to TRBD2. The CDR3 is 14 residues long. Germline CDR1 and CDR2: MNHEY and SVGAGI. V lost 6 bases to trimming and J lost 3 bases; unmatched junction nucleotides: 6. The CDR3 spells CASRASSGIYEQYF. The CDR3 nucleotides are TGTGCCAGCAGAGCTTCTAGCGGGATCTACGAGCAGTACTTC.

This clone was seen a single time. V usage is TRBV18 and J usage is TRBJ2-5; 9 bases line up with TRBD1. This CDR3 is 14 amino acids long. V lost 5 bases and J lost 3; bases outside the gene matches: 4. In germline, CDR1 is KGHSH, CDR2 LQKENI. The CDR3: CASSSRDREETQYF. The CDR3, as DNA: TGTGCCAGCTCATCCCGGGACAGGGAAGAGACCCAGTACTTC. Full variable domain (missing parts from reference TRBV18 and TRBJ2-5): NAGVMQNPRHLVRRRGQEARLRCSPMKGHSHVYWYRQLPEEGLKFMVYLQKENIIDESGMPKERFSAEFPKEGPSILRIQQVVRGDSAAYFCASSSRDREETQYFGPGTRLLVL.

This clone has only a few counts. V is TRBV7-3 and J is TRBJ1-2; D may be TRBD1 (6 bases). V was trimmed by 5 bases and J by 5 bases, leaving 12 bases between them. CDR3 length: 13 amino acids. The germline V gene encodes CDR1 SGHTA and CDR2 FQGTGA. Written as DNA, the CDR3 is TGTGCCAGCAGCCAGGGGCCAGGTTATGGCTACACCTTC. This translates into CASSQGPGYGYTF. Based on the CDR3 plus reference TRBV7-3 and TRBJ1-2, the full variable domain is GAGVSQTPSNKVTEKGKYVELRCDPISGHTALYWYRQSLGQGPEFLIYFQGTGAADDSGLPNDRFFAVRPEGSVSTLKIQRTERGDSAVYLCASSQGPGYGYTFGSGTRLTVV.

The CDR3 spells CASRKGGDGQPQHF. Here the CDR3 DNA reads TGTGCCAGCAGGAAAGGGGGCGATGGGCAGCCCCAGCATTTT. This chain links TRBV27 with TRBJ1-5; TRBD1 matches 7 bases. The trim removed 6 bases at V and 7 bases at J, leaving 9 bases unmatched. The CDR3 has 14 residues. The germline CDR1 and CDR2 sequences are MNHEY and SMNVEV (reference sequence).

This chain links TRBV7-9 with TRBJ2-5; 7 bases align to TRBD2. V shed 6 bases, J shed 1 base, and the junction held 8 bases outside the gene matches. This CDR3 comprises 15 residues. CDR1 is SEHNR and CDR2 is FQNEAQ in the germline V gene (reference sequence). This CDR3 reads CASSSSGSPQETQYF. The CDR3 DNA is TGTGCCAGCAGTTCTAGCGGAAGCCCCCAAGAGACCCAGTACTTC.

The chain employs TRBV4-2 and TRBJ2-3; weak D call: TRBD2 (5 bases). The CDR3 is made up of 15 amino acids. Per germline, CDR1 LGHNA and CDR2 YNFKEQ. V lost 4 bases and J lost 1, with 12 bases in between. As DNA, the CDR3 is TGTGCCAGCAGCCCGTCTGCGGGTGGCACAGATACGCAGTATTTT. Protein product: CASSPSAGGTDTQYF.

This clone was seen just once. The chain has TRBV2 and TRBJ2-1, with D maybe TRBD2 (6 bases). The CDR3 covers 14 residues. Germline assignment: CDR1 SNHLY and CDR2 FYNNEI. The V gene lost 7 bases and the J gene lost 2 bases, with 12 bases spanning the gap. The CDR3 region is CASTKTRTYNEQFF. Here the CDR3 DNA reads TGTGCCAGCACCAAGACTAGAACCTACAATGAGCAGTTCTTC.

CDR3 sequence reads: CASSSTVLRKTQYF. DNA for the CDR3: TGTGCCAGCAGTTCCACAGTTTTGAGAAAGACCCAGTACTTC. The chain recombines TRBV28 with TRBJ2-5; D is uncertain. Deletions cut 4 bases from V and 6 bases from J, with 15 bases between. Germline values: CDR1 MDHEN, CDR2 SYDVKM. The CDR3 covers 14 residues.

V gene TRBV18 combines with J gene TRBJ2-5; D remains ambiguous. CDR1 and CDR2 (germline): KGHSH, LQKENI. The CDR3 sequence is 13 residues long. V lost 3 bases and J 1 base, leaving 6 bases between the germline ends. CDR3 residues: CASSPGRQETQYF. DNA for the CDR3: TGTGCCAGCTCACCGGGCCGCCAAGAGACCCAGTACTTC.

The rearrangement joins TRBV28 to TRBJ2-1; maybe TRBD2 (5 bases). Germline V gives CDR1 MDHEN, CDR2 SYDVKM. V lost 5 bases to trimming and J lost 4 bases, with 15 bases between them. The CDR3 loop spans 15 amino acids. The CDR3 region has the DNA TGTGCCAGCAGTCTAACCCCTGGACTGTACAATGAGCAGTTCTTC. Translated: CASSLTPGLYNEQFF.

CDR3: CAWSGRGDRQPQHF. CDR3 DNA: TGTGCCTGGAGTGGTAGAGGTGATCGACAGCCCCAGCATTTT. The chain uses TRBV30 and TRBJ1-5; no definite D call. CDR3 length equals 14 residues. Trimming took 1 base from V and 7 from J, leaving 14 bases between them. From germline, CDR1 is GTSNPN and CDR2 SVGIG (reference sequence).

The rearrangement uses TRBV18 and TRBJ1-1; the D gene is possibly TRBD1 (5 bases). Germline V gives CDR1 KGHSH, CDR2 LQKENI. This CDR3 region has 11 residues. Trimming took 11 bases from V and 3 from J, leaving 10 bases between them. The CDR3 nucleotides read TGTGCCCGGGGGGGGGACACTGAAGCTTTCTTT. Translating gives CARGGDTEAFF.

The chain recombines TRBV18 with TRBJ2-1; 14 bases line up with TRBD2. Germline lookup yields CDR1 KGHSH and CDR2 LQKENI. This CDR3 has 17 residues. Trimming at V came to 0 bases and at J to 5 bases, leaving 3 bases not matched to a gene. DNA for the CDR3: TGTGCCAGCTCACCACCGGGACTAGCGGGAGAGAACAATGAGCAGTTCTTC. Translated, it gives CASSPPGLAGENNEQFF.

The gene calls are TRBV9 and TRBJ2-3, with 11 bases identical to TRBD2. The germline CDR1 and CDR2 sequences are SGDLS and YYNGEE. V gave up 3 bases and J gave up 6 bases; unmatched junction bases: 12. The CDR3 has 17 residues. The chain's CDR3 is CASSEGTSGRGSDTQYF. Here the CDR3 DNA reads TGTGCCAGCAGCGAGGGGACTAGCGGTCGGGGTTCGGATACGCAGTATTTT.